This T cell receptor beta chain is from a study of blood T cell repertoires in COVID-19. Note on this clone: Mismatch with germline at one junction end may stem from a read error.

Method: immunoSEQ multiplex PCR; TCRdb's copy keeps in-frame clones and lacks some. This table has around 180,000 clones, approximately 91% appearing once. The source material was peripheral blood. The receptor was isolated from a man in his 70s with active or convalescent COVID-19.

The CDR3 sequence: CASSIPPTGQYF. The CDR3 region has the DNA TGTGCCAGTAGTATCCCCCCTACAGGGCAGTACTTT. The J gene is TRBJ1-1, the V gene TRBV19, with D tentatively TRBD1 (6 bases). The V gene's germline CDR1 is LNHDA and CDR2 SQIVND (reference sequence). The CDR3 has 12 residues.